This TCR beta chain was sequenced in a study of neurological immune-mediated disorders. Germline lookup yields CDR1 LNHDA and CDR2 SQIVND (reference sequence). The CDR3 is made up of 13 amino acids. Trimming took off 1 base at V and 7 bases at J, with 8 bases between the two ends. Study outcomes and limitations: When the repertoires were sorted by phylogenetic grouping, those of 18 of 34 multiple sclerosis patients ended up in one related-CDR3 cluster, a possible signature.

As for the cDNA, it was generated by 5'RACE with 10-nucleotide random UMIs. Every sequencing run drew on 15-18 subjects and yielded over 170 million TCR-beta sequences. TCRdb reprocessed the 5' RACE reads via MiXCR and lists one record per CDR3 protein. The table shows tens of thousands of distinct CDR3 sequences, with roughly 3.5% occurring only once. There are many counts of this clonotype. Antigen unknown. What was sequenced was PBMCs. This chain uses TRBV19 with TRBJ2-1; D may correspond to TRBD1 or TRBD2 (5 bases each). The clonotype originates from a woman between 50 and 59 years old with multiple sclerosis. The CDR3 coding sequence is TGTGCCAGTAGTATAGGGGGGATTAATGAGCAGTTCTTC. This translates into CASSIGGINEQFF.